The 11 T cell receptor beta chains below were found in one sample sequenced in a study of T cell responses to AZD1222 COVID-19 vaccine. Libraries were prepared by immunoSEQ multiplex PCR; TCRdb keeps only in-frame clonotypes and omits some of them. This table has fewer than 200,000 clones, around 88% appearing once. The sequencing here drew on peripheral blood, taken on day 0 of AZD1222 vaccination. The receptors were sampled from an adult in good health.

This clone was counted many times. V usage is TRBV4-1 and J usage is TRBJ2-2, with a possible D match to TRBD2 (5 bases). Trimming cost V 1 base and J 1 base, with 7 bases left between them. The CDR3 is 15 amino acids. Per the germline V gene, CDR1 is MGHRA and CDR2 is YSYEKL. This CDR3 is CASSQVEGNTGELFF. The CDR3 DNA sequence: TGCGCCAGCAGCCAAGTAGAGGGGAACACCGGGGAGCTGTTTTTT.

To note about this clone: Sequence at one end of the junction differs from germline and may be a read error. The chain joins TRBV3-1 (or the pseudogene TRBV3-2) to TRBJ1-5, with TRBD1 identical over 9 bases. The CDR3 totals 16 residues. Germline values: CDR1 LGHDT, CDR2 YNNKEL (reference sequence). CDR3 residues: CASSQNPGQGIGCKDF. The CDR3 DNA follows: TGTGCCAGCAGCCAAAACCCGGGACAGGGAATTGGTTGTAAGGATTTT.

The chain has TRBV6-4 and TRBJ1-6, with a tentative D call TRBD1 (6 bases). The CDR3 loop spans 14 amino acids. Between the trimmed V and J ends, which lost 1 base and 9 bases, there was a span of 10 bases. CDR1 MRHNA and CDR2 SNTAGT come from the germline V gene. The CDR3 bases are TGTGCCAGCAGTGACTACACAGGGAGTTCACCCCTCCACTTT. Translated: CASSDYTGSSPLHF.

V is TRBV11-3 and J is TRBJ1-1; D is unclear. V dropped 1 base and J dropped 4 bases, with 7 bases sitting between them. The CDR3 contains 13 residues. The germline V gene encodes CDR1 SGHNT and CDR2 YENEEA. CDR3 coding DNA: TGTGCCAGCAGCTTAGTGATGGGCACTGAAGCTTTCTTT. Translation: CASSLVMGTEAFF. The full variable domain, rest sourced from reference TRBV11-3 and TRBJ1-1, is EAGVVQSPRYKIIEKKQPVAFWCNPISGHNTLYWYLQNLGQGPELLIRYENEEAVDDSQLPKDRFSAERLKGVDSTLKIQPAELGDSAVYLCASSLVMGTEAFFGQGTRLTVV.

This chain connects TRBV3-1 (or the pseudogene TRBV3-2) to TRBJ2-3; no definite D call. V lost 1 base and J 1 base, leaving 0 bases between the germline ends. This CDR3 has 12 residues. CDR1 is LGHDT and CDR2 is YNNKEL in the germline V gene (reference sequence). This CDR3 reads CASSQGTDTQYF. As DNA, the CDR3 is TGTGCCAGCAGCCAAGGCACAGATACGCAGTATTTT.

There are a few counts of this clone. The chain's CDR3 is CASSPRGVTGELFF. The CDR3 nucleotides read TGTGCCAGCAGCCCCCGGGGGGTGACCGGGGAGCTGTTTTTT. The rearrangement links TRBV7-9 to TRBJ2-2; 7 bases align to TRBD2. Trimming took 5 bases from V and 5 from J; bases not matched to a gene: 5. Germline CDR1 and CDR2: SEHNR and FQNEAQ (reference sequence). This CDR3 is built from 14 residues.

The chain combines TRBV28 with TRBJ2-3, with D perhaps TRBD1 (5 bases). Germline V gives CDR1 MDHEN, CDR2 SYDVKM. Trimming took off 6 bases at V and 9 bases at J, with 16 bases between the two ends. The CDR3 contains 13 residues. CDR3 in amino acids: CASRPSQAWTQYF. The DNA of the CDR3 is TGTGCCAGCAGACCCTCACAGGCGTGGACGCAGTATTTT.

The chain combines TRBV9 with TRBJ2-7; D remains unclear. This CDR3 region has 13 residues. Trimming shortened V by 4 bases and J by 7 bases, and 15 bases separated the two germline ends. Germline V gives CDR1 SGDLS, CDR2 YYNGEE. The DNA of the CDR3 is TGTGCCAGCAGCCCTCAGGATACGAGAGAGCAGTACTTC. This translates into CASSPQDTREQYF.

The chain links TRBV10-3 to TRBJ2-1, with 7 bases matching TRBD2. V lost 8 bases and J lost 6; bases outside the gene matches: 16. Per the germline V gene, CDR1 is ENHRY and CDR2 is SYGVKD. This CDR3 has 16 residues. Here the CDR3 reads CAIGSQSGAGSNEQFF. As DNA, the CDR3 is TGTGCCATCGGGTCGCAGAGCGGGGCAGGGAGCAATGAGCAGTTCTTC.

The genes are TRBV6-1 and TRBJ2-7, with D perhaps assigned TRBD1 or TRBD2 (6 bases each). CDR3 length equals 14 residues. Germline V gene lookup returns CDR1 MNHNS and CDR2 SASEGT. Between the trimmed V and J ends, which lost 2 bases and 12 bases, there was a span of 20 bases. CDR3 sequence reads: CASSEPQGRYCAYF. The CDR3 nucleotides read TGTGCCAGCAGTGAACCGCAGGGGAGGTACTGCGCGTACTTC.

The CDR3 sequence is CASSEAVSSYEQYF. CDR3 DNA sequence: TGCGCCAGCAGTGAGGCGGTGAGCTCCTACGAGCAGTACTTC. The V and J genes are TRBV10-2 and TRBJ2-7; no clear D gene. The CDR3 length is 14 residues. Per germline, CDR1 WSHSY and CDR2 SAAADI. Trimming took 2 bases from V and 0 from J, leaving 8 bases between them.